Shown below are 31 T cell receptor beta chains from a single sample sequenced in a study of CD8+ T cells in alopecia areata. After isolation, RNA underwent reverse transcription to generate cDNA as the sequencing template. Libraries were prepared by immunoSEQ multiplex PCR; TCRdb keeps only in-frame clonotypes and omits some of them. This sample has about 150,000 clones, with 40% to 60% found just once. The source material was CD8+ T cells sorted from blood, sampled at week 0. Receptor source: a human donor with alopecia areata.

This clone was counted a few times. The rearrangement uses TRBV2 and TRBJ1-2; unclear D gene. V lost 3 bases, J lost 6 bases, and 8 bases lay in between. The CDR3 spans 12 residues. Germline CDR1 reads SNHLY; CDR2 reads FYNNEI. The DNA of the CDR3 is TGTGCCAGCAGTGACCGTGTCGATGGCTACACCTTC. Its translation: CASSDRVDGYTF.

The rearrangement uses TRBV7-9 and TRBJ2-7; 8 bases agree with TRBD1. Germline V gene sequence: CDR1 SEHNR, CDR2 FQNEAQ (reference sequence). CDR3 length: 15 residues. With V trimmed by 1 base and J by 5 bases, 7 bases remained unmatched. Here the CDR3 reads CASSLVSGGYHEQYF. The DNA of the CDR3 is TGTGCCAGCAGCTTAGTCTCAGGGGGCTACCACGAGCAGTACTTC. Supplemented by reference TRBV7-9 and TRBJ2-7, the full variable domain reads DTGVSQNPRHKITKRGQNVTFRCDPISEHNRLYWYRQTLGQGPEFLTYFQNEAQLEKSRLLSDRFSAERPKGSFSTLEIQRTEQGDSAMYLCASSLVSGGYHEQYFGPGTRLTVT.

This chain connects TRBV2 to TRBJ2-3; tentatively, D is TRBD2 (5 bases). CDR1 SNHLY and CDR2 FYNNEI come from the germline V gene. Trimming pared 4 bases from V and 5 bases from J, leaving 16 bases between. The CDR3 runs to 15 residues. This chain's CDR3 is CASSALSGVKDTQYF. The CDR3 DNA reads TGTGCCAGCAGTGCCCTCTCCGGGGTGAAAGATACGCAGTATTTT.

In this sample, this clone turned up once. This rearrangement joins TRBV2 to TRBJ2-4; either TRBD1 or TRBD2 may fit D (5 bases each). The V end lost 8 bases, the J end lost 8 bases, and 16 bases lay between the germline ends. The length of the CDR3 is 13 residues. CDR1 is SNHLY, CDR2 FYNNEI, per germline. DNA of the CDR3: TGTGCCAGCCGCGAGGGACCTGGGGACATTCAGTACTTC. Protein product: CASREGPGDIQYF.

This chain connects TRBV29-1 to TRBJ2-7; weak D call: TRBD2 (5 bases). Trimming left V 6 bases short and J 3 bases short, with 15 bases between. Germline assignment: CDR1 SQVTM and CDR2 ANQGSEA. This CDR3 has 13 residues. This CDR3 is CSVVNNEGYEQYF. The CDR3 region has the DNA TGCAGCGTCGTAAACAACGAGGGCTACGAGCAGTACTTC.

CDR3 bases: TGCGCCAGCAGCCGGGACAGGGGGTCGGGGTACGAGCAGTACTTC. It translates to CASSRDRGSGYEQYF. The J gene is TRBJ2-7, the V gene TRBV4-3; 11 bases fit TRBD1. V was pared by 4 bases and J by 4 bases, with 6 bases of the junction left unmatched. This CDR3 region has 15 residues. Germline-derived CDR1 and CDR2 are LGHNA and YSLEER.

The chain joins TRBV30 to TRBJ2-1; D gene ambiguous. CDR3 length: 13 residues. The germline V and J ends were trimmed by 1 base and 9 bases, with 13 bases remaining between them. Germline V lookup: CDR1 GTSNPN, CDR2 SVGIG (reference sequence). This CDR3 reads CAWSEGFRSEQFF. In nucleotides, the CDR3 is TGTGCCTGGAGTGAGGGCTTTAGAAGTGAGCAGTTCTTC.

Here the CDR3 reads CSVEGWGANYEQYF. Written as DNA, the CDR3 is TGCAGCGTTGAAGGGTGGGGGGCTAACTACGAGCAGTACTTC. The chain carries TRBV29-1 and TRBJ2-7, with D perhaps given as TRBD1 or TRBD2 (6 bases each). The V gene's germline CDR1 is SQVTM and CDR2 ANQGSEA. CDR3 size: 14 residues. V lost 1 base, J lost 3 bases, and 13 bases lay in between.

Remarks on this clone: Other DNA sequences of this sample code for an identical CDR3. J is TRBJ1-1 and V is TRBV13, with D unclear. Germline V gives CDR1 PRHDT, CDR2 FYEKMQ (reference sequence). The CDR3 is 14 residues long. V was shortened by 5 bases and J by 1 base, with 11 bases between the two germline ends. The CDR3 loop reads CASSPGRRNTEAFF. The CDR3 DNA sequence: TGTGCCAGCAGCCCAGGACGGAGGAACACTGAAGCTTTCTTT.

The gene calls are TRBV6-1 and TRBJ2-3, with TRBD2 matching over 13 bases. Looked up from germline, CDR1 is MNHNS and CDR2 is SASEGT. The CDR3 runs to 16 residues. J lost 2 bases, V lost 3 bases, and 2 bases had no gene match. DNA for the CDR3: TGTGCCAGCAGTGAGGGACTAGCGGGGTTCACAGATACGCAGTATTTT. Translated, it gives CASSEGLAGFTDTQYF.

The chain uses TRBV25-1 and TRBJ2-7; no clear D gene. V was cut by 3 bases and J by 0 bases, with 12 bases left in between. The CDR3 loop spans 15 amino acids. CDR1 and CDR2 (germline): MGHDK, SYGVNS. The CDR3 reads CASSEYRKSSYEQYF. Written as DNA, the CDR3 is TGTGCCAGCAGTGAGTACAGAAAAAGCTCCTACGAGCAGTACTTC.

The chain joins TRBV15 to TRBJ1-6; 7 bases fit TRBD1. Germline V CDR1 and CDR2: LNHNV, YYDKDF (reference sequence). V gave up 3 bases and J gave up 6 bases; unmatched junction bases: 8. The length of the CDR3 is 16 residues. CDR3 loop: CATSSGDSTLNSPLHF. CDR3 DNA sequence: TGTGCCACCAGCAGTGGGGACAGTACCCTTAATTCACCCCTCCACTTT.

This sequence joins TRBV29-1 and TRBJ2-2, with a possible D match to TRBD2 (5 bases). V was shortened by 8 bases and J by 6 bases, with 13 bases between the two germline ends. The germline CDR1 and CDR2 sequences are SQVTM and ANQGSEA. The CDR3 contains 12 residues. CDR3 sequence reads: CSLRGDSGELFF. For the CDR3, the DNA is TGCAGCCTTCGGGGTGATTCCGGGGAGCTGTTTTTT.

CDR3 protein: CASSLTSDTQYF. The CDR3 DNA sequence: TGTGCCAGCAGCTTAACTTCAGATACGCAGTATTTT. V gene TRBV5-6 combines with J gene TRBJ2-3; unclear D gene. With 2 bases removed from V and 4 bases from J, the gap between germline ends came to 5 bases. The CDR3 length is 12 residues. Germline CDR1 and CDR2: SGHDT and YYEEEE. The complete variable domain, with remaining parts taken from reference TRBV5-6 and TRBJ2-3, reads DAGVTQSPTHLIKTRGQQVTLRCSPKSGHDTVSWYQQALGQGPQFIFQYYEEEERQRGNFPDRFSGHQFPNYSSELNVNALLLGDSALYLCASSLTSDTQYFGPGTRLTVL.

In this sample, this clone turned up a few times. The chain couples TRBV7-9 to TRBJ1-1, with D possibly TRBD1 on 5 matching bases. Trimming pared 5 bases from V and 5 bases from J, leaving 15 bases between. CDR3 length equals 14 residues. Germline CDR1 is SEHNR and CDR2 is FQNEAQ (reference sequence). CDR3 bases: TGTGCCAGCAGCACAGGAGAGGGAAGGACTGAAGCTTTCTTT. It yields the protein CASSTGEGRTEAFF.

The chain links TRBV5-1 to TRBJ1-1; D gene unclear. Germline CDR1 is SGHRS and CDR2 is YFSETQ. CDR3 length equals 13 residues. Between the trimmed V and J ends, which lost 2 bases and 0 bases, there was a span of 5 bases. The CDR3 DNA is TGCGCCAGCAGCTTACGGGTGAACACTGAAGCTTTCTTT. This sequence encodes CASSLRVNTEAFF.

The chain carries TRBV19 and TRBJ1-1; D ambiguous. Trimming took 10 bases from V and 3 from J, leaving 12 bases between them. The germline CDR1 and CDR2 sequences are LNHDA and SQIVND (reference sequence). The CDR3 is 12 amino acids. The CDR3 reads CATGMGYTEAFF. CDR3 sequence (DNA): TGTGCCACCGGGATGGGTTACACTGAAGCTTTCTTT.

This rearrangement joins TRBV29-1 to TRBJ2-1, with D perhaps TRBD2 (5 bases). The CDR3 length is 11 residues. V dropped 4 bases and J dropped 6 bases, with 7 bases sitting between them. From germline, CDR1 is SQVTM and CDR2 ANQGSEA. CDR3 DNA: TGCAGCGTTGGAGCGGTCAATGAGCAGTTCTTC. Protein sequence: CSVGAVNEQFF.

The V gene is TRBV5-1, the J gene TRBJ2-7, with 9 bases lining up with TRBD1. The CDR3 runs 14 residues. Germline CDR1 reads SGHRS; CDR2 reads YFSETQ. With V trimmed by 0 bases and J by 7 bases, 5 bases remained unmatched. This CDR3 reads CASSLGQGVGEQYF. The CDR3 nucleotides read TGCGCCAGCAGCTTGGGACAGGGGGTTGGAGAGCAGTACTTC.

V usage is TRBV2 and J usage is TRBJ2-4, with D possibly matching TRBD2 (6 bases). Per the germline V gene, CDR1 is SNHLY and CDR2 is FYNNEI. The germline V and J ends were trimmed by 3 bases and 0 bases, with 9 bases remaining between them. The CDR3 loop spans 15 amino acids. The CDR3 DNA is TGTGCCAGCAGTGATCTGGGGGGAGCCAAAAACATTCAGTACTTC. It yields the protein CASSDLGGAKNIQYF.

This clone showed up just once. The chain couples TRBV2 to TRBJ2-7; 7 bases align to TRBD1. Germline loops: CDR1 SNHLY, CDR2 FYNNEI. The V segment lost 7 bases and the J segment 6 bases; nucleotides outside the gene matches: 9. The CDR3 is 13 residues long. CDR3 amino acids: CASNAGQDLEQYF. The DNA for the CDR3 is TGTGCCAGCAATGCTGGACAGGATCTCGAGCAGTACTTC.

This CDR3 reads CASSVAEETQYF. DNA for the CDR3: TGTGCCAGCAGCGTAGCGGAAGAGACCCAGTACTTC. The chain couples TRBV9 to TRBJ2-5; D remains ambiguous. The CDR3 consists of 12 residues. Germline V gene sequence: CDR1 SGDLS, CDR2 YYNGEE. Trimming removed 0 bases at V and 3 bases at J, with 3 bases between.

CDR3 sequence reads: CAAKGQGSYEQYF. As DNA, the CDR3 is TGTGCCGCCAAGGGACAGGGATCCTACGAGCAGTACTTC. The rearrangement joins TRBV2 to TRBJ2-7; TRBD1 agrees at 9 bases. The CDR3 runs 13 residues. Trimming took 11 bases from V and 1 from J; bases not matched to a gene: 6. Germline V gene data show CDR1 as SNHLY and CDR2 as FYNNEI.

This clone has just one count. The J gene is TRBJ1-2, the V gene TRBV2, with 7 nucleotides matching TRBD1. This CDR3 spans 12 amino acids. Per the germline V gene, CDR1 is SNHLY and CDR2 is FYNNEI. The ends lost 5 bases at V and 12 bases at J; junction bases unmatched: 9. The CDR3 here is CASSFRQGEDTF. CDR3 in DNA: TGTGCCAGCAGTTTTAGACAGGGCGAGGACACCTTC.

The chain couples TRBV6-5 to TRBJ2-7, with 7 bases that match TRBD1. CDR3 length: 16 amino acids. Per germline, CDR1 MNHEY and CDR2 SVGAGI. V lost 2 bases and J lost 0; bases outside the gene matches: 7. CDR3 protein: CASSYSQGDSSYEQYF. The DNA of the CDR3 is TGTGCCAGCAGTTACAGTCAGGGGGATAGCTCCTACGAGCAGTACTTC.

The genes are TRBV6-5 and TRBJ1-2, with TRBD1 as a possible D gene (6 bases). The CDR3 covers 13 residues. CDR1 is MNHEY, CDR2 SVGAGI, per germline. Trimming took off 6 bases at V and 4 bases at J, with 12 bases between the two ends. CDR3 loop: CASRPTGSYGYTF. The DNA of the CDR3 is TGTGCCAGCAGACCCACAGGGTCCTATGGCTACACCTTC.

This clone was recorded a few times. V gene TRBV6-6 combines with J gene TRBJ2-3; TRBD2 matches at 11 bases. V was clipped by 6 bases and J by 5 bases; unmatched bases: 10. The germline V gene has CDR1 MNHNY and CDR2 SVGAGI (reference sequence). The CDR3 extends over 16 amino acids. CDR3 protein: CASSYLLAGGQDTQYF. For the CDR3, the DNA is TGTGCCAGCAGCTACCTTTTAGCGGGGGGGCAAGATACGCAGTATTTT.

V usage is TRBV15 and J usage is TRBJ1-1; D is possibly TRBD1 (6 bases). Trimming took off 2 bases at V and 2 bases at J, with 12 bases between the two ends. This CDR3 has 15 amino acids. CDR1 is LNHNV and CDR2 is YYDKDF in the germline V gene (reference sequence). CDR3 residues: CATSRKTGINTEAFF. CDR3 coding DNA: TGTGCCACCAGCAGAAAAACAGGGATTAACACTGAAGCTTTCTTT. The full variable domain, its missing parts supplied by reference TRBV15 and TRBJ1-1, is DAMVIQNPRYQVTQFGKPVTLSCSQTLNHNVMYWYQQKSSQAPKLLFHYYDKDFNNEADTPDNFQSRRPNTSFCFLDIRSPGLGDTAMYLCATSRKTGINTEAFFGQGTRLTVV.

J is TRBJ1-2 and V is TRBV6-5; D remains unclear. Per the germline V gene, CDR1 is MNHEY and CDR2 is SVGAGI. Trimming stripped 0 bases from V and 5 bases from J, with 7 bases between. The CDR3 consists of 13 residues. For the CDR3, the DNA is TGTGCCAGCAGTTACTCAAATGGGTATGGCTACACCTTC. It encodes CASSYSNGYGYTF.

This clone has only a few counts. The J gene is TRBJ1-2, the V gene TRBV10-3; perhaps TRBD1 as D (6 bases). The germline CDR1 and CDR2 sequences are ENHRY and SYGVKD. V was clipped by 2 bases and J by 4 bases, with 20 bases between them. This CDR3 has 17 amino acids. In DNA form, the CDR3 reads TGTGCCATCAGTGAGCTGGGCAGGGGACGACCCCCCTATGGCTACACCTTC. Its protein product is CAISELGRGRPPYGYTF.

This clone appeared a few times. The chain uses TRBV5-1 and TRBJ2-3, with 12 bases lining up with TRBD2. The CDR3 consists of 17 residues. Germline CDR1 reads SGHRS; CDR2 reads YFSETQ. V gave up 4 bases and J gave up 2 bases; unmatched junction bases: 8. This CDR3 reads CASSGGLAGYNTDTQYF. Written as DNA, the CDR3 is TGCGCCAGCAGCGGGGGACTAGCGGGTTATAACACAGATACGCAGTATTTT.